Below, 15 T cell receptor beta chains from the same sample are listed, as sequenced in a study of T-cell memory formation after mild COVID-19. A single record per CDR3 protein comes from TCRdb applying MiXCR to the 5' RACE reads. The data show 170,000 or so distinct CDR3 sequences, over 20% seen once. Sequencing used PBMCs or a T cell subset sorted from them (not recorded which). The receptor set was obtained from an adult woman who had mild COVID-19 (a few samples of this study predate the infection). Cell type and time point are not known.

This clonotype occurred many times. This chain uses TRBV5-1 with TRBJ1-1; 7 bases are a match to TRBD1. Germline values: CDR1 SGHRS, CDR2 YFSETQ. The CDR3 spans 15 residues. The trim removed 3 bases at V and 0 bases at J, leaving 5 bases unmatched. In DNA, the CDR3 is TGCGCCAGCAGCTCGTGGACAGGCTTGAACACTGAAGCTTTCTTT. Translating it yields CASSSWTGLNTEAFF.

This clonotype appeared a few times. The chain is built from TRBV12-3 or TRBV12-4 and TRBJ2-7; D is possibly TRBD1 (6 bases). The ends were cut back, 5 bases at V and 1 base at J, with 15 bases in the middle. This CDR3 contains 15 residues. The CDR3 bases are TGTGCCAGCAGTCCCCGCAGGGGCCTGTCCTACGAGCAGTACTTC. It encodes CASSPRRGLSYEQYF.

The gene calls are TRBV20-1 and TRBJ2-3; 8 positions agree with TRBD2. CDR3 length: 15 residues. The V segment lost 2 bases and the J segment 6 bases; nucleotides outside the gene matches: 10. Per germline, CDR1 DFQATT and CDR2 SNEGSKA (reference sequence). CDR3 in DNA: TGCAGTGCTAGACGGTCGGGAGGGCCAAGGGATACGCAGTATTTT. This sequence encodes CSARRSGGPRDTQYF.

This chain connects TRBV9 to TRBJ1-1; the D is unclear. The CDR3 length is 15 residues. Per the germline V gene, CDR1 is SGDLS and CDR2 is YYNGEE. V gave up 0 bases and J gave up 0 bases, with 9 bases separating them. As DNA, the CDR3 is TGTGCCAGCAGCGTAGCTCACCCCATGAACACTGAAGCTTTCTTT. Its protein product is CASSVAHPMNTEAFF.

The V and J genes are TRBV6-5 and TRBJ1-1; D is perhaps TRBD1 (6 bases). The germline V gene has CDR1 MNHEY and CDR2 SVGAGI. Trimming removed 10 bases from V and 0 bases from J, with 15 bases in between. This CDR3 is built from 14 residues. CDR3 bases: TGTGCCACCCGGTTGGGGGGGCTGAACACTGAAGCTTTCTTT. It codes for CATRLGGLNTEAFF.

This chain uses TRBV7-8 with TRBJ2-1, with a weak D call TRBD2 (6 bases). Germline CDR1 reads SGHVS; CDR2 reads FQNEAQ. The CDR3 spans 13 residues. V gave up 10 bases and J gave up 9 bases, with 19 bases separating them. CDR3 amino acids: CANRKEGDSEQFF. The CDR3 coding sequence is TGTGCCAACCGAAAGGAGGGAGACAGTGAGCAGTTCTTC. Variable domain in full (rest from reference TRBV7-8 and TRBJ2-1): GAGVSQSPRYKVAKRGQDVALRCDPISGHVSLFWYQQALGQGPEFLTYFQNEAQLDKSGLPSDRFFAERPEGSVSTLKIQRTQQEDSAVYLCANRKEGDSEQFFGPGTRLTVL.

As DNA, the CDR3 is TGTGCCAGCAGCTCCCCAGTGGAGACCCAGTACTTC. Translation: CASSSPVETQYF. This rearrangement joins TRBV12-3 or TRBV12-4 to TRBJ2-5; no clear D gene. V gave up 6 bases and J gave up 5 bases, with 10 bases separating them. This CDR3 has 12 amino acids.

This clonotype was seen more than once but under ten times. The chain carries TRBV7-9 and TRBJ2-7, with a possible D match to TRBD2 (5 bases). The germline V and J ends were trimmed by 4 bases and 7 bases, with 17 bases remaining between them. Germline CDR1 SEHNR, CDR2 FQNEAQ (reference sequence). The CDR3 spans 14 residues. CDR3 residues: CASSSEFRGGEQYF. CDR3 coding DNA: TGTGCCAGCAGCTCGGAATTCCGGGGTGGGGAGCAGTACTTC.

This rearrangement joins TRBV11-2 to TRBJ2-5; TRBD2 aligns across 7 bases. This CDR3 is 15 amino acids long. J lost 1 base, V lost 3 bases, and 5 bases had no gene match. In germline, CDR1 is SGHAT, CDR2 FQNNGV. The CDR3 sequence is CASSFSGELQETQYF. CDR3 DNA sequence: TGTGCCAGCAGCTTCAGCGGGGAGCTCCAAGAGACCCAGTACTTC. Together with reference TRBV11-2 and TRBJ2-5, the CDR3 gives the full variable domain: EAGVAQSPRYKIIEKRQSVAFWCNPISGHATLYWYQQILGQGPKLLIQFQNNGVVDDSQLPKDRFSAERLKGVDSTLKIQPAKLEDSAVYLCASSFSGELQETQYFGPGTRLLVL.

This clonotype was detected a few times. V is TRBV12-3 or TRBV12-4 and J is TRBJ1-1; D unresolved. The CDR3 covers 13 residues. V lost 1 base and J lost 10, with 13 bases in between. CDR3 coding DNA: TGTGCCAGCAGTTTAGGGGCAGGCCCTTTAGCTTTCTTT. It is translated as CASSLGAGPLAFF.

This clonotype was picked up a small number of times. The rearrangement links TRBV24-1 to TRBJ1-5, with unresolved D. The CDR3 sequence is 17 residues long. Germline values: CDR1 KGHDR, CDR2 SFDVKD. Trimming took 5 bases from V and 1 from J, leaving 17 bases between them. CDR3 residues: CATSGERSGYSNQPQHF. The DNA of the CDR3 is TGTGCCACCAGTGGGGAGAGGTCCGGTTACAGCAATCAGCCCCAGCATTTT.

This clonotype has only a few counts. The V gene is TRBV5-1, the J gene TRBJ1-1; no clear D gene. The CDR3 has 13 amino acids. V was trimmed by 2 bases and J by 4 bases, leaving 9 bases between them. Germline V gene lookup returns CDR1 SGHRS and CDR2 YFSETQ. The CDR3 spells CASSLIHGTEAFF. The CDR3, as DNA: TGCGCCAGCAGCTTAATCCACGGCACTGAAGCTTTCTTT.

In its sample, this clonotype was seen a few times. The V call is TRBV4-1, the J call TRBJ1-1, with TRBD1 matching over 10 bases. Germline V gene data show CDR1 as MGHRA and CDR2 as YSYEKL. V dropped 3 bases and J dropped 5; count of bases not matched to a gene: 9. The CDR3 spans 16 residues. The CDR3 reads CASSHPPGQGWTEAFF. CDR3 sequence (DNA): TGCGCCAGCAGCCACCCCCCGGGACAGGGGTGGACTGAAGCTTTCTTT.

This clonotype was seen only a few times. The J gene is TRBJ1-2, the V gene TRBV15; TRBD1 is a possible D gene (6 bases). The CDR3 is 15 amino acids. Trimming stripped 0 bases from V and 4 bases from J, with 12 bases between. Germline loops: CDR1 LNHNV, CDR2 YYDKDF (reference sequence). The CDR3 DNA reads as TGTGCCACCAGCAGAGATCCAGGGGAGGCCTATGGCTACACCTTC. It codes for CATSRDPGEAYGYTF.

The CDR3 nucleotides are TGTGCCAGCAGCTTCTCCAGCAGCAAAGATAAGCAGTACTTC. It yields the protein CASSFSSSKDKQYF. This rearrangement joins TRBV5-4 to TRBJ2-7; no clear D gene. Trimming shortened V by 2 bases and J by 8 bases, and 17 bases separated the two germline ends. The V gene's germline CDR1 is SGHNT and CDR2 YYREEE (reference sequence). The CDR3 sequence is 14 residues long.